One and the same sample provided the 3 T cell receptor beta chains below, sequenced in a study of OX40 agonist ivuxolimab in advanced cancers. Produced via immunoSEQ multiplex PCR; TCRdb's table is partial and in-frame only. Here the sample spans approximately 35,000 clones, around 85% being singletons. The material was CD4+ or CD8+ T cells sorted from blood, obtained in a trial of the OX40 agonist ivuxolimab. These receptors all stem from an adult with an advanced solid tumor such as melanoma, head and neck, liver or kidney cancer.

The chain uses TRBV5-1 and TRBJ2-1; D is unclear. This CDR3 is 15 amino acids long. Deletions cut 0 bases from V and 0 bases from J, with 7 bases between. Germline assignment: CDR1 SGHRS and CDR2 YFSETQ. The CDR3 DNA reads TGCGCCAGCAGCTTGGGCGGAGACTCCTACAATGAGCAGTTCTTC. This codes for CASSLGGDSYNEQFF.

V and J are TRBV7-9 and TRBJ2-1; D ambiguous. Germline lookup yields CDR1 SEHNR and CDR2 FQNEAQ (reference sequence). V was trimmed by 1 base and J by 5 bases, leaving 9 bases between them. This CDR3 contains 14 residues. CDR3 nucleotide sequence: TGTGCCAGCAGCTTAGACAGAACAGACAATGAGCAGTTCTTC. The encoded protein is CASSLDRTDNEQFF. Variable domain in full (rest from reference TRBV7-9 and TRBJ2-1): DTGVSQNPRHKITKRGQNVTFRCDPISEHNRLYWYRQTLGQGPEFLTYFQNEAQLEKSRLLSDRFSAERPKGSFSTLEIQRTEQGDSAMYLCASSLDRTDNEQFFGPGTRLTVL.

The chain combines TRBV7-8 with TRBJ2-7; D is unclear. The CDR3 sequence is 15 residues long. Germline lookup yields CDR1 SGHVS and CDR2 FQNEAQ. Trimming cost V 1 base and J 0 bases, with 10 bases left between them. The CDR3 loop is CASSLGPRFSYEQYF. The CDR3 DNA is TGTGCCAGCAGCTTAGGCCCTCGGTTCTCCTACGAGCAGTACTTC. Complete variable domain (other parts from reference TRBV7-8 and TRBJ2-7): GAGVSQSPRYKVAKRGQDVALRCDPISGHVSLFWYQQALGQGPEFLTYFQNEAQLDKSGLPSDRFFAERPEGSVSTLKIQRTQQEDSAVYLCASSLGPRFSYEQYFGPGTRLTVT.